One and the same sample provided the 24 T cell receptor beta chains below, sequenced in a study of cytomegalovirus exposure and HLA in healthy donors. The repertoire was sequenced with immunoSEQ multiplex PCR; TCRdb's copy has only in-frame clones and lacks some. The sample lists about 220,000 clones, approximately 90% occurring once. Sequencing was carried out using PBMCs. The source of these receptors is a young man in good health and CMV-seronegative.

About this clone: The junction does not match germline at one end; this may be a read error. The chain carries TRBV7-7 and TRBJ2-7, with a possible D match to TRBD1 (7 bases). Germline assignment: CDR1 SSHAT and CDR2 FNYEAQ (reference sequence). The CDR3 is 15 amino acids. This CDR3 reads CASSLVPTGRNEQYF. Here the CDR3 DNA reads TGTGCTAGCAGCTTAGTCCCGACAGGGAGGAACGAGCAGTACTTC. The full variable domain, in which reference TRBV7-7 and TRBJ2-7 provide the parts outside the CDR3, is GAGVSQSPRYKVTKRGQDVTLRCDPISSHATLYWYQQALGQGPEFLTYFNYEAQPDKSGLPSDRFSAERPEGSISTLTIQRTEQRDSAMYRCASSLVPTGRNEQYFGPGTRLTVT.

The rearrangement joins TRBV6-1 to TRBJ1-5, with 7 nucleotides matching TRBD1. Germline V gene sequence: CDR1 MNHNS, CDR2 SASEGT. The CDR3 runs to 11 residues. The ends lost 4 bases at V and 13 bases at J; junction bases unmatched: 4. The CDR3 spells CASSADRTQHF. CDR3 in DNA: TGTGCCAGCAGTGCGGACAGGACTCAGCATTTT.

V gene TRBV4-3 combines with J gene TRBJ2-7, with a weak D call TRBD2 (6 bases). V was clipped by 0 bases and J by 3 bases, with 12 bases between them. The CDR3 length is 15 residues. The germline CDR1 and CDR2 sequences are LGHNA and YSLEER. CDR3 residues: CASSQDRGTGYEQYF. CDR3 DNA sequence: TGCGCCAGCAGCCAAGACCGGGGGACGGGCTACGAGCAGTACTTC.

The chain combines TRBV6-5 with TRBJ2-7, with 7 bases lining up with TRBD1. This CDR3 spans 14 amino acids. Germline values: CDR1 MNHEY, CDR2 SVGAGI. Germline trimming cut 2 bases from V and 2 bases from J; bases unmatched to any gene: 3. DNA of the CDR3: TGTGCCAGCAGTTACGGGACAGCTACCTACGAGCAGTACTTC. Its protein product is CASSYGTATYEQYF.

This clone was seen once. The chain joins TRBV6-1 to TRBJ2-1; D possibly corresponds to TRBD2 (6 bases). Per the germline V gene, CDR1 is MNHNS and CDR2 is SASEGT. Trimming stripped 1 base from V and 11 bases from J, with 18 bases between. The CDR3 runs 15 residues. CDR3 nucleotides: TGTGCCAGCAGTGAAGTCGGCCAGGGTGCGGGGAAGCAGTTCTTC. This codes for CASSEVGQGAGKQFF.

As DNA, the CDR3 is TGTGCCAGCAGCTTCAGCCTAGTCGTCTACGAGCAGTACTTC. The encoded protein is CASSFSLVVYEQYF. This chain links TRBV7-9 with TRBJ2-7; D gene ambiguous. The CDR3 has 14 residues. With 3 bases removed from V and 3 bases from J, the gap between germline ends came to 12 bases. Germline V gives CDR1 SEHNR, CDR2 FQNEAQ (reference sequence).

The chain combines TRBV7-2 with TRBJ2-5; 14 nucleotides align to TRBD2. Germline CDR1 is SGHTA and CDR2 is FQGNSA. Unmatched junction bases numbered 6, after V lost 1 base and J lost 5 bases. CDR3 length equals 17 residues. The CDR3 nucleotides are TGTGCCAGCAGCTTAGTGGGACTAGCGGGGGCTCGGGAGACCCAGTACTTC. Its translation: CASSLVGLAGARETQYF.

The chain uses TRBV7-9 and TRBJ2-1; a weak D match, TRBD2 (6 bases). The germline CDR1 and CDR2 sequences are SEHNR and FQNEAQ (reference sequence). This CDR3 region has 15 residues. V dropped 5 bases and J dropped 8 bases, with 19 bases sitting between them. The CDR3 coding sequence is TGTGCCAGCAGCCCCCGGGACTGGGGGAGGTATGAGCAGTTCTTC. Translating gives CASSPRDWGRYEQFF. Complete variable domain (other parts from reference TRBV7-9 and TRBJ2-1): DTGVSQNPRHKITKRGQNVTFRCDPISEHNRLYWYRQTLGQGPEFLTYFQNEAQLEKSRLLSDRFSAERPKGSFSTLEIQRTEQGDSAMYLCASSPRDWGRYEQFFGPGTRLTVL.

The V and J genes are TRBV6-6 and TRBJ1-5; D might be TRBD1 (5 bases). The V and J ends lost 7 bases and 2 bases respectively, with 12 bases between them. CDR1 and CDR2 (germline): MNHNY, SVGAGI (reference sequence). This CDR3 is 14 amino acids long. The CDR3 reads CASTGGMGNQPQHF. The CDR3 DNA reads TGTGCCAGCACGGGGGGAATGGGCAATCAGCCCCAGCATTTT.

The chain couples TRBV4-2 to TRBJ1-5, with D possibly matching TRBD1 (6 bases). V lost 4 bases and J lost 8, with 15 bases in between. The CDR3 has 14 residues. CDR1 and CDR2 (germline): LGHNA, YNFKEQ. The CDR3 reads CASSPTGAAEPQHF. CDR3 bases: TGTGCCAGCAGCCCGACAGGTGCGGCCGAGCCCCAGCATTTT.

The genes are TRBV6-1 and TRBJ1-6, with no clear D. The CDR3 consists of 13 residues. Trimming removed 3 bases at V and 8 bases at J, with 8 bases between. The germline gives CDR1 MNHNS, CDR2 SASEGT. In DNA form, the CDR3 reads TGTGCCAGCAGTGAGATGTACTATTCACCCCTCCACTTT. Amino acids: CASSEMYYSPLHF.

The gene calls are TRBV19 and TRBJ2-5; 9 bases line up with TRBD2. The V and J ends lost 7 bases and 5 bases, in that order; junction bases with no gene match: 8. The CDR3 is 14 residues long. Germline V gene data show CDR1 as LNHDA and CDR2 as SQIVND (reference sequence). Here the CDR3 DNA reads TGTGCCAGTAATGATGCGGGAGGGTCGGAGACCCAGTACTTC. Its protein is CASNDAGGSETQYF.

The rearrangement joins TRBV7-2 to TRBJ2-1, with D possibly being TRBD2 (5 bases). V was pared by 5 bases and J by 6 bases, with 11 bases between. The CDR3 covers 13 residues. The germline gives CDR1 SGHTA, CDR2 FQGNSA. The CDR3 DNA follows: TGTGCCAGCAGCCTTGGACTCTTCAATGAGCAGTTCTTC. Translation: CASSLGLFNEQFF.

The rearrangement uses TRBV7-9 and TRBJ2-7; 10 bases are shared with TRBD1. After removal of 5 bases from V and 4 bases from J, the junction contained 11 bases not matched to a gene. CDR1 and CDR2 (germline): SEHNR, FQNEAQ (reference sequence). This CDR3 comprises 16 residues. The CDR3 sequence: CASSLMGQGLQYEQYF. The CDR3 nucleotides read TGTGCCAGCAGCCTAATGGGACAGGGGCTACAATACGAGCAGTACTTC.

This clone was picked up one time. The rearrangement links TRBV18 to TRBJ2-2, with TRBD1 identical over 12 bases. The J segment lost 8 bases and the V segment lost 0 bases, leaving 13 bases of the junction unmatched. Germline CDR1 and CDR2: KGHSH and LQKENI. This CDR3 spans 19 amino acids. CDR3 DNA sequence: TGTGCCAGCTCACCACCCTTTGGAGTCCGGGACAGGGGGCCAGGGGAGCTGTTTTTT. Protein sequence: CASSPPFGVRDRGPGELFF.

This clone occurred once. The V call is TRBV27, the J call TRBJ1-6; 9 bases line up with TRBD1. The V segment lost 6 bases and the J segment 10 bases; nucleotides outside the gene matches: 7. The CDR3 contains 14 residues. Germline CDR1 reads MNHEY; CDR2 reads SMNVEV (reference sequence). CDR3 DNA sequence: TGTGCCAGCAGAGCCGGGACAGGGCTGTCACCCCTCCACTTT. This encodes CASRAGTGLSPLHF.

The CDR3 nucleotides are TGTGCCAGTAAAGAATCTAGCGGGGGGGCCCGGTCGTTTGGTGAGCAGTTCTTC. Translating it yields CASKESSGGARSFGEQFF. V usage is TRBV19 and J usage is TRBJ2-1; 12 nucleotides align to TRBD2. J was trimmed by 9 bases and V by 7 bases; bases with no gene match: 19. This CDR3 region has 18 residues. Looked up from germline, CDR1 is LNHDA and CDR2 is SQIVND (reference sequence).

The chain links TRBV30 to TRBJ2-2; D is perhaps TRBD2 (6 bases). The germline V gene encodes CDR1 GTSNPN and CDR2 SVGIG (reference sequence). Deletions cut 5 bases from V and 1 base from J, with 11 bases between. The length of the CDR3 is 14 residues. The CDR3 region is CAWRASENTGELFF. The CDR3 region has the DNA TGTGCCTGGCGGGCTAGCGAGAACACCGGGGAGCTGTTTTTT.

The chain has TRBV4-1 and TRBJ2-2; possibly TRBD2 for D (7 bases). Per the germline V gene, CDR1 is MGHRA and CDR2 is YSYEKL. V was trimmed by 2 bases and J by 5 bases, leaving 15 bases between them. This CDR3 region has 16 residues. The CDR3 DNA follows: TGCGCCAGCAGCCAACGGGGGGCAGGGGTGACCGGGGAGCTGTTTTTT. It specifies CASSQRGAGVTGELFF.

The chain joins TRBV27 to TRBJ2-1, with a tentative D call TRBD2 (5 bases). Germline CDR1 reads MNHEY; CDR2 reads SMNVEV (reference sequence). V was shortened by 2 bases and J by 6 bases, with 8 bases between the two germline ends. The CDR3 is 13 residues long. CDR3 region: CASSLRGFNEQFF. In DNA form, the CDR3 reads TGTGCCAGCAGTTTAAGAGGGTTCAATGAGCAGTTCTTC.

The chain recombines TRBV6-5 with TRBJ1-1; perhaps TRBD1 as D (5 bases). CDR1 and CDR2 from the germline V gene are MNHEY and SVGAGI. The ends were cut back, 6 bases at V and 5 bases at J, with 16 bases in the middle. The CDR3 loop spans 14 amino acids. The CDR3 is CASRRGVGFTEAFF. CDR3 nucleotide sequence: TGTGCCAGCAGGCGGGGCGTCGGGTTTACTGAAGCTTTCTTT.

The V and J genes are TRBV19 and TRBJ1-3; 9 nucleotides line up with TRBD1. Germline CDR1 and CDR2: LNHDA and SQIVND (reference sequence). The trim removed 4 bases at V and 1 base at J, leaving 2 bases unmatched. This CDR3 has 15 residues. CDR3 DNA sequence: TGTGCCAGTAGTACACAGGGGGCGTCTGGAAACACCATATATTTT. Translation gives CASSTQGASGNTIYF.

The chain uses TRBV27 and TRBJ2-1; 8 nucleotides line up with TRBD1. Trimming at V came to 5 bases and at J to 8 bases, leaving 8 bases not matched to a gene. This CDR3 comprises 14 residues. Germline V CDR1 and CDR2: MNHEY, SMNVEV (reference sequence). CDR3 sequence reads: CASSKGQGLDEQFF. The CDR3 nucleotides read TGTGCCAGCAGTAAAGGACAGGGTCTCGATGAGCAGTTCTTC.

The CDR3 here is CASSHGQGFYGYTF. The CDR3 DNA reads as TGTGCCAGCAGTCACGGACAGGGTTTCTATGGCTACACCTTC. V gene TRBV28 combines with J gene TRBJ1-2; 8 bases are shared with TRBD1. This CDR3 region has 14 residues. J was trimmed by 4 bases and V by 5 bases; bases with no gene match: 6. Germline V gene sequence: CDR1 MDHEN, CDR2 SYDVKM.